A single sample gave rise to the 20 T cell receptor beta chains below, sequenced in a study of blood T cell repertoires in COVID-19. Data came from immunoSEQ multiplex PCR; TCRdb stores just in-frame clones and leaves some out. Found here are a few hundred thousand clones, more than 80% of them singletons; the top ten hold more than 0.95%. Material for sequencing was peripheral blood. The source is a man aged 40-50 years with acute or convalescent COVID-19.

CDR3 nucleotides: TGTGCCAGCAGCTTAAGCAGCGGGATAAATAATGAGCAGTTCTTC. Translated, it gives CASSLSSGINNEQFF. V and J are TRBV7-3 and TRBJ2-1; 7 bases are a match to TRBD2. Germline-derived CDR1 and CDR2 are SGHTA and FQGTGA. The CDR3 is made up of 15 amino acids. Trimming removed 1 base from V and 7 bases from J; junction bases left unmatched: 7.

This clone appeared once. CDR3 protein: CASSLVARTDTQYF. CDR3 in DNA: TGTGCCAGCAGCTTGGTAGCTAGAACAGATACGCAGTATTTT. The rearrangement joins TRBV5-5 to TRBJ2-3; D is ambiguous. Trimming took off 0 bases at V and 3 bases at J, with 8 bases between the two ends. The CDR3 length is 14 residues. Germline CDR1 is SGHKS and CDR2 is YYEKEE (reference sequence).

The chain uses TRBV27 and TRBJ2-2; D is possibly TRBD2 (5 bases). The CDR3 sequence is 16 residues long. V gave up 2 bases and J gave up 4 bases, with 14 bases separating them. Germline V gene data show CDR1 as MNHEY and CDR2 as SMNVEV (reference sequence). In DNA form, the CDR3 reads TGTGCCAGCAGTTTACGAGGGAGCTACCCCACCGGGGAGCTGTTTTTT. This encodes CASSLRGSYPTGELFF.

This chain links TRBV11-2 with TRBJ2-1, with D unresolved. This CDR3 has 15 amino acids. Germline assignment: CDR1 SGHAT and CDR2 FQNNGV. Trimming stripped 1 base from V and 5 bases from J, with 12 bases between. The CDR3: CASSLVGHRDNEQFF. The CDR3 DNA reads TGTGCCAGCAGCTTAGTCGGTCATCGGGACAATGAGCAGTTCTTC.

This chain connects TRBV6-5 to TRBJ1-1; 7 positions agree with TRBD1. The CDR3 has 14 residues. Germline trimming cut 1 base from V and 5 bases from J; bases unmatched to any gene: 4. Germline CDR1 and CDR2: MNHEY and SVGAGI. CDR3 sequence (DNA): TGTGCCAGCAGTTACTTTGACAGGGTGACTGAAGCTTTCTTT. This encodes CASSYFDRVTEAFF.

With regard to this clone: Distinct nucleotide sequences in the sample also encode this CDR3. CDR3 DNA sequence: TGTGCCTGGGGAACAGGGGCGACTGGAAACACCATATATTTT. It encodes CAWGTGATGNTIYF. The chain uses TRBV30 and TRBJ1-3; 7 bases are shared with TRBD1. The CDR3 covers 14 residues. V was clipped by 5 bases and J by 2 bases; unmatched bases: 6. Germline CDR1 reads GTSNPN; CDR2 reads SVGIG (reference sequence).

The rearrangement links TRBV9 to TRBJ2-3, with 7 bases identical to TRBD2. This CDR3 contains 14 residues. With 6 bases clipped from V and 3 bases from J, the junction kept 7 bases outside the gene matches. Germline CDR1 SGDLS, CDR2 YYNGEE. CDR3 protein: CASTVGGGTDTQYF. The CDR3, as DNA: TGTGCCAGCACTGTCGGGGGAGGGACAGATACGCAGTATTTT.

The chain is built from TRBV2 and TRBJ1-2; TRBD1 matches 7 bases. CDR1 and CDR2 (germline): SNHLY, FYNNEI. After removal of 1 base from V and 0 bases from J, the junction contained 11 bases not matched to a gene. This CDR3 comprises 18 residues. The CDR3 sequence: CASSEEDRRRNPNYGYTF. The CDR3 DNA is TGTGCCAGCAGTGAAGAGGACAGGAGAAGGAACCCTAACTATGGCTACACCTTC.

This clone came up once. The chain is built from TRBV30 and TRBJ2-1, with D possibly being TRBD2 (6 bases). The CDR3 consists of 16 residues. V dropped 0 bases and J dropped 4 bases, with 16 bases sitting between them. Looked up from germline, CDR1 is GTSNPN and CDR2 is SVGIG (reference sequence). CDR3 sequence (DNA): TGTGCCTGGAGTGTGGGCCGGGAGTACTTATACAATGAGCAGTTCTTC. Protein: CAWSVGREYLYNEQFF.

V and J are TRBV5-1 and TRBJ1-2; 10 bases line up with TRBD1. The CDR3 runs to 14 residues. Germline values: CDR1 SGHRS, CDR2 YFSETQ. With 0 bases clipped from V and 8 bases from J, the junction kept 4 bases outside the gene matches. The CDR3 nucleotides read TGCGCCAGCAGCTTGGCCGGGACAGGGGACGGCTACACCTTC. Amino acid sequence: CASSLAGTGDGYTF.

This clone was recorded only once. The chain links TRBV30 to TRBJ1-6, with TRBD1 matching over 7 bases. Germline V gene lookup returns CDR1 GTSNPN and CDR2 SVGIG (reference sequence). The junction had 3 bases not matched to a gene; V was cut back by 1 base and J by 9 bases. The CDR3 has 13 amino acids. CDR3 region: CAWSGQGSSPLHF. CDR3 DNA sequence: TGTGCCTGGAGTGGACAGGGAAGTTCACCCCTCCACTTT.

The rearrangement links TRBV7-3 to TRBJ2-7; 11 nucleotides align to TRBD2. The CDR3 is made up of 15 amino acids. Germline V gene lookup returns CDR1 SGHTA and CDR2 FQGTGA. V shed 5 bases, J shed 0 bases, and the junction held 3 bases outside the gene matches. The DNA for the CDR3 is TGTGCCAGCAGCCTCGGACTAGCGGGCTCCTACGAGCAGTACTTC. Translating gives CASSLGLAGSYEQYF.

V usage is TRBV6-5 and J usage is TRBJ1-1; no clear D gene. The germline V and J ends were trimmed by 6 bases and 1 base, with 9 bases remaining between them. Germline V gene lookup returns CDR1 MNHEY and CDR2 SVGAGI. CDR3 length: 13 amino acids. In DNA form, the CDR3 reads TGTGCCAGCAGCCCAGACTGGAACACTGAAGCTTTCTTT. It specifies CASSPDWNTEAFF.

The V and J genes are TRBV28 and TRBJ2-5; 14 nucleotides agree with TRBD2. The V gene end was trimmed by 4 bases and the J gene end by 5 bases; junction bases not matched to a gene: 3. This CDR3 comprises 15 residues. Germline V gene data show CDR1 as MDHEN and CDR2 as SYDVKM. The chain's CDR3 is CASSSRTSGGETQYF. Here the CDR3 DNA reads TGTGCCAGCAGTTCCCGGACTAGCGGGGGGGAGACCCAGTACTTC.

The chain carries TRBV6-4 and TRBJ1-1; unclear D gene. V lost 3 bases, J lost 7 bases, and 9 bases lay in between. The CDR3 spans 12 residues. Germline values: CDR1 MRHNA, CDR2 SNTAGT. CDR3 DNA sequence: TGTGCCAGCAGTGATTTTACGGGTGAAGCTTTCTTT. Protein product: CASSDFTGEAFF.

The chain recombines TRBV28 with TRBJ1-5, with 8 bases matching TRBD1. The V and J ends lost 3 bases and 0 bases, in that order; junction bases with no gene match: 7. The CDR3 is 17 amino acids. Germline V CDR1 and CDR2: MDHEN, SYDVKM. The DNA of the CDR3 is TGTGCCAGCAGTTTGGCGGACAGGGAATATAGCAATCAGCCCCAGCATTTT. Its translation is CASSLADREYSNQPQHF.

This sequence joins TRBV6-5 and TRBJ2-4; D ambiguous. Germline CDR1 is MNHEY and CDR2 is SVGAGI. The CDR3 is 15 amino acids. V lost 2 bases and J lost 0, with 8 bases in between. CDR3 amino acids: CASSYPARAKNIQYF. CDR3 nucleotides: TGTGCCAGCAGTTACCCAGCTAGAGCCAAAAACATTCAGTACTTC.

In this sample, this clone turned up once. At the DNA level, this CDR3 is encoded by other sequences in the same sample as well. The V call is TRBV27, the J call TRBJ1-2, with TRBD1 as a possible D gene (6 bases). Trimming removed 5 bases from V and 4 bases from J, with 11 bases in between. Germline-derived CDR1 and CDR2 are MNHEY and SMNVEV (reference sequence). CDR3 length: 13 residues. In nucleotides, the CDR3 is TGTGCCAGCAGTCTCAGGGGCGTCTATGGCTACACCTTC. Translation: CASSLRGVYGYTF.

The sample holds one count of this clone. For the CDR3, the DNA is TGTGCCAGTACGGCCCAGGGACAGGGTGTAGTTACCGGGGAGCTGTTTTTT. It is translated as CASTAQGQGVVTGELFF. This chain links TRBV19 with TRBJ2-2; the match to TRBD1 covers 9 bases. This CDR3 comprises 17 residues. CDR1 and CDR2 from the germline V gene are LNHDA and SQIVND (reference sequence). After removal of 7 bases from V and 5 bases from J, the junction contained 14 bases not matched to a gene.

CDR3 protein: CSAGGPPNYNEQFF. The CDR3 DNA follows: TGCAGTGCTGGTGGGCCTCCCAACTACAATGAGCAGTTCTTC. The J gene is TRBJ2-1, the V gene TRBV20-1; no clear D. The CDR3 is made up of 14 amino acids. V was cut by 5 bases and J by 3 bases, with 14 bases left in between. Germline V lookup: CDR1 DFQATT, CDR2 SNEGSKA (reference sequence).